This is a list of T cell receptor beta chains from one sample in a study of cytomegalovirus exposure and HLA in healthy donors. Sequencing was performed with immunoSEQ multiplex PCR; in TCRdb, only in-frame clones are kept and a portion is missing. The sample shows some 130,000 clones, about 80% of them seen only once. Sequenced: PBMCs. These receptors all stem from a male donor in good health and CMV-seronegative. Both conserved end residues are part of each CDR3. A D gene is named only where the DNA matches it firmly. Expanded clones are given a class, and other clones once, few, many or no size at all.

J | D | V | size | CDR3 | DNA
TRBJ2-7 | TRBD1 | TRBV5-1 | . | CASSLATGAYEQYF | TGCGCCAGCAGCTTGGCGACAGGGGCCTACGAGCAGTACTTC
TRBJ1-1 | TRBD1 | TRBV5-4 | . | CASPPPGQLLIPEAFF | TGTGCCAGCCCCCCTCCGGGACAGCTTTTGATTCCTGAAGCTTTCTTT
TRBJ1-5 | . | TRBV5-8 | . | CASSSGTMNRQPQHF | TGTGCCAGCAGTTCCGGGACAATGAATAGGCAGCCCCAGCATTTT
TRBJ1-5 | TRBD1 | TRBV7-2 | . | CASSLIISGGNQPQHF | TGTGCCAGCAGCTTAATTATATCAGGGGGGAATCAGCCCCAGCATTTT
TRBJ2-7 | . | TRBV4-2 | . | CASSQDWAGPYEQYF | TGTGCCAGCAGCCAAGATTGGGCAGGCCCCTACGAGCAGTACTTC
TRBJ2-7 | . | TRBV4-3 | . | CASSQGRANYEQYF | TGCGCCAGCAGCCAAGGGAGGGCAAACTACGAGCAGTACTTC
TRBJ2-7 | . | TRBV5-4 | many | CASSGDTFFGEDYEQYF | TGTGCCAGCAGCGGGGATACTTTCTTCGGGGAAGACTACGAGCAGTACTTC
TRBJ1-5 | TRBD1 | TRBV7-2 | . | CASSLDRAGQPQHF | TGTGCCAGCAGCTTGGACAGGGCGGGACAGCCCCAGCATTTT
TRBJ2-5 | TRBD1 | TRBV18 | . | CASSNPGTGRYQETQYF | TGTGCCAGCTCCAACCCCGGGACAGGGCGATACCAAGAGACCCAGTACTTC
TRBJ2-5 | . | TRBV7-9 | . | CASSPETGMVWETQYF | TGTGCCAGCAGCCCGGAGACAGGAATGGTTTGGGAGACCCAGTACTTC
TRBJ2-2 | TRBD2 | TRBV10-3 | . | CAIRGLAGVVTGELFF | TGTGCCATCAGAGGACTAGCGGGAGTCGTCACCGGGGAGCTGTTTTTT
TRBJ2-7 | TRBD2 | TRBV5-6 | . | CASSLWREAPHYEQYF | TGTGCCAGCAGCTTGTGGCGGGAGGCCCCGCACTACGAGCAGTACTTC
TRBJ2-1 | TRBD1 | TRBV7-3 | . | CASSTGDNEQFF | TGTGCCAGCAGCACAGGGGACAATGAGCAGTTCTTC
TRBJ1-2 | . | TRBV29-1 | . | CSVLTGASYGYTF | TGCAGCGTCCTGACGGGAGCCTCCTATGGCTACACCTTC
TRBJ2-2 | . | TRBV27 | few | CASPCHPSGTAQSNTGELFF | TGTGCCAGTCCCTGCCACCCCTCGGGAACAGCGCAATCTAACACCGGGGAGCTGTTTTTT
TRBJ2-3 | TRBD2 | TRBV4-1 | few | CASSQVAGVSTDTQYF | TGCGCCAGCAGCCAAGTCGCGGGGGTCAGCACAGATACGCAGTATTTT
TRBJ1-4 | . | TRBV14 | few | CASSHTGEKLFF | TGTGCCAGCAGCCACACAGGGGAAAAACTGTTTTTT
TRBJ1-4 | TRBD1 | TRBV7-6 | . | CASSYPRQGNQANEKLFF | TGTGCCAGCAGCTATCCGAGACAGGGGAATCAAGCTAATGAAAAACTGTTTTTT
TRBJ2-2 | . | TRBV9 | . | CASSVATGGELFF | TGTGCCAGCAGCGTAGCAACAGGAGGGGAGCTGTTTTTT
TRBJ1-6 | . | TRBV7-6 | . | CASSLDEGVNSPLHF | TGTGCCAGCAGCTTAGATGAGGGGGTGAATTCACCCCTCCACTTT
TRBJ2-1 | . | TRBV11-3 | . | CASSLDYEQFF | TGTGCCAGCAGCTTAGACTATGAGCAGTTCTTC
TRBJ1-6 | . | TRBV28 | . | CASSLLALKGENSPLHF | TGTGCCAGCAGTTTACTAGCTCTCAAGGGAGAGAATTCACCCCTCCACTTT
TRBJ2-2 | . | TRBV2 | . | CASIRRDGELFF | TGTGCCAGCATACGGAGGGACGGGGAGCTGTTTTTT
TRBJ2-2 | . | TRBV2 | . | CASIFVPGTEGGELFF | TGTGCCAGCATCTTTGTACCGGGAACCGAGGGCGGGGAGCTGTTTTTT
TRBJ2-2 | . | TRBV7-9 | . | CSSSFLTGELFF | TGTTCCAGCAGCTTTTTAACCGGGGAGCTGTTTTTT
TRBJ2-2 | TRBD1 | TRBV25-1 | . | CASSERGRGHTGELFF | TGTGCCAGCAGTGAACGGGGTAGGGGGCACACCGGGGAGCTGTTTTTT
TRBJ1-1 | TRBD1 | TRBV5-1 | . | CASSWAPGTGMNTEAFF | TGCGCCAGCAGCTGGGCCCCCGGGACAGGGATGAACACTGAAGCTTTCTTT
TRBJ1-1 | . | TRBV6-6 | few | CASREVQGLGEAFF | TGTGCCAGCAGGGAGGTACAGGGTTTGGGTGAAGCTTTCTTT
TRBJ1-2 | TRBD1 | TRBV29-1 | . | CSSQGQDYGYTF | TGCAGCTCTCAGGGACAGGACTATGGCTACACCTTC
TRBJ2-1 | TRBD1 | TRBV30 | few | CAWKRQGSTYNEQFF | TGTGCCTGGAAAAGACAGGGGAGTACCTACAATGAGCAGTTCTTC
TRBJ2-3 | . | TRBV27 | . | CASRSGTDTQYF | TGTGCCAGCAGGTCGGGGACAGATACGCAGTATTTT
TRBJ2-2 | . | TRBV18 | . | CASSPPTGTTNTGELFF | TGTGCCAGCTCACCTCCCACCGGGACAACGAACACCGGGGAGCTGTTTTTT
TRBJ1-2 | . | TRBV6-5 | . | CASSASLRNYGYTF | TGTGCCAGCAGCGCCTCCCTGCGCAACTATGGCTACACCTTC